This T cell receptor (beta chain) derives from a study of blood T cell repertoires in COVID-19. V shed 5 bases and J shed 0 bases, with 14 bases lying between them. CDR3 length: 15 residues. Germline CDR1 MDHEN, CDR2 SYDVKM. TCRdb keeps only in-frame clones here, not all; method: immunoSEQ multiplex PCR. The sample shows roughly 220,000 clones, around 80% of them seen only once. The specimen sequenced was peripheral blood. The sequence came from a man aged 25 to 40 with active or convalescent COVID-19. This chain uses TRBV28 with TRBJ2-7; weak D call: TRBD1 (6 bases). CDR3 sequence (DNA): TGTGCCAGCAGTGCGACAGGAACCCACTCCTACGAGCAGTACTTC. This gives the protein CASSATGTHSYEQYF. Drawing the rest from reference TRBV28 and TRBJ2-7, the complete variable domain is DVKVTQSSRYLVKRTGEKVFLECVQDMDHENMFWYRQDPGLGLRLIYFSYDVKMKEKGDIPEGYSVSREKKERFSLILESASTNQTSMYLCASSATGTHSYEQYFGPGTRLTVT.